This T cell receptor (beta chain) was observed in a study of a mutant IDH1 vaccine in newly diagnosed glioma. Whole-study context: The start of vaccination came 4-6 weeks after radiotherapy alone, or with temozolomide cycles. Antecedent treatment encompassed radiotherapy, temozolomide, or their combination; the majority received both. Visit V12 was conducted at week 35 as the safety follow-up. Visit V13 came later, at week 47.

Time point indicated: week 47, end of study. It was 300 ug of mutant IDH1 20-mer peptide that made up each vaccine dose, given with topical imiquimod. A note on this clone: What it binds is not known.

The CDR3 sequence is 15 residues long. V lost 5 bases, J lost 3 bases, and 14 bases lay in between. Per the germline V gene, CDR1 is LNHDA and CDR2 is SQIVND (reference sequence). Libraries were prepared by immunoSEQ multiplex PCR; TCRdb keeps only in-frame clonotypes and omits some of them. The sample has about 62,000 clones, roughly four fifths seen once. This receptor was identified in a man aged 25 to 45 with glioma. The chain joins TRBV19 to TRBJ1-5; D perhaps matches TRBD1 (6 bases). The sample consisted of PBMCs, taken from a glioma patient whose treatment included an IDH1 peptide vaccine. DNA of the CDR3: TGTGCCAGTAGTTTAACAGGGTTTGACAATCAGCCCCAGCATTTT. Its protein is CASSLTGFDNQPQHF. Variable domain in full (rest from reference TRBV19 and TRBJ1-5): DGGITQSPKYLFRKEGQNVTLSCEQNLNHDAMYWYRQDPGQGLRLIYYSQIVNDFQKGDIAEGYSVSREKKESFPLTVTSAQKNPTAFYLCASSLTGFDNQPQHFGDGTRLSIL.